Sequencing of this TCR beta chain was carried out in a study of shared clonotypes between healthy human individuals. The sorted-subset replicate PCRs were given 150 to 200 ng DNA, which is tens of thousands of T cell genomes. The table came from immunoSEQ multiplex PCR; TCRdb's copy has only in-frame clones and leaves some out. The top ten clones hold around 0.38% of a sample with approximately 2,300,000 clones, under 95% of them seen once. The length of the CDR3 is 15 residues. The germline V gene encodes CDR1 LNHNV and CDR2 YYDKDF (reference sequence). The sequenced sample was naive CD4+ T cells from PBMCs. Noted subset: CD45RA+ positively selected. The genes are TRBV15 and TRBJ2-2; 8 positions agree with TRBD1. The sequence came from a man younger than 35 in good health. Some clones in this sample may be carry-over from other donors' samples. The CDR3 bases are TGTGCGACCTCCAGGGACAGGCAGGGCGGCGGGGAGCTGTTTTTT. Amino acid sequence: CATSRDRQGGGELFF. Full variable domain (outside the CDR3, taken from reference TRBV15 and TRBJ2-2): DAMVIQNPRYQVTQFGKPVTLSCSQTLNHNVMYWYQQKSSQAPKLLFHYYDKDFNNEADTPDNFQSRRPNTSFCFLDIRSPGLGDTAMYLCATSRDRQGGGELFFGEGSRLTVL.